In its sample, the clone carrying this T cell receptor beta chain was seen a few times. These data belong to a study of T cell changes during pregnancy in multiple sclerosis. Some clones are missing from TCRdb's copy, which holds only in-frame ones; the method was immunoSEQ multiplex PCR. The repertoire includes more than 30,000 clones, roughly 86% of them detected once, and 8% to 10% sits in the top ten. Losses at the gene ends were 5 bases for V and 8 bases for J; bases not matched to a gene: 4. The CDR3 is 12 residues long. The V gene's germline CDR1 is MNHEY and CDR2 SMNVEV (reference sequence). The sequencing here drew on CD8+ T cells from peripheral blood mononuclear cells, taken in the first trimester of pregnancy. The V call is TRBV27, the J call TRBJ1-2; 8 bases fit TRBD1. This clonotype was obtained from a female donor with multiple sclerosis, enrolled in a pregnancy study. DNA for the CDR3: TGTGCCAGCAGTCTGACAGGGGACGGCTACACCTTC. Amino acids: CASSLTGDGYTF.